Detailed here is one T cell receptor beta chain. In the authors' methods: Amplifying reference gene primers gave estimates of nucleated cell counts. Sequencing used immunoSEQ multiplex PCR; TCRdb keeps in-frame clones, though not all of them. That table furnishes V, J and clone size, whereas the DNA furnished D and trimming. This table holds 200,000 to 300,000 clones, over 80% found once. These data are taken from a study of blood T cell repertoires in COVID-19. In the study overall: Acute and convalescent COVID-19 specimens originated in the United States, Italy and Spain. Nucleic acid was either cDNA or gDNA, and it came from T cells, B-cell-depleted T cells, or PBMCs.

The length of the CDR3 is 16 residues. Germline trimming cut 4 bases from V and 1 base from J; bases unmatched to any gene: 5. Germline assignment: CDR1 SGHRS and CDR2 YFSETQ. V usage is TRBV5-1 and J usage is TRBJ2-5; 12 positions match TRBD2. The sample was peripheral blood. This clonotype was obtained from a woman aged 60-75 years with active or convalescent COVID-19. As DNA, the CDR3 is TGCGCCAGCAGCCTTCGGACTAGCGGGGTCCAAGAGACCCAGTACTTC. Protein sequence: CASSLRTSGVQETQYF.